The next 25 T cell receptor beta chains were all read from a single sample in a study of blood T cells in healthy people across ages (dated by TCRdb to between 2015 and 2017). The library was generated by 5' RACE. TCRdb lists the instrument as Illumina HiSeq 2500. A second roughly 6 to 12 cycle PCR used a sample-barcoded 5' primer and a J-beta primer mix. Clones were called with MiXCR by TCRdb after fastp trimmed the public reads at Q25, and only in-frame beta chains were retained. Rows are unified per CDR3 protein, each entry keeping the most common DNA and genes. In all, the sample holds roughly 570,000 distinct CDR3 sequences, and 25% to 30% of those were seen once. Approximately 17% of the sample rests with the top ten. The specimen was blood. These receptors originate from a woman aged 70-85 years in good health.

The chain links TRBV7-9 to TRBJ1-3; D is ambiguous. The CDR3 covers 14 residues. Trimming shortened V by 1 base and J by 8 bases, and 12 bases separated the two germline ends. Germline V gene data show CDR1 as SEHNR and CDR2 as FQNEAQ (reference sequence). The CDR3 here is CASSLGPPQDTIYF. In DNA, the CDR3 is TGTGCCAGCAGCTTAGGTCCCCCTCAAGACACCATATATTTT.

This clonotype has just a few counts. The V call is TRBV9, the J call TRBJ2-7, with TRBD2 matching 14 bases. From germline, CDR1 is SGDLS and CDR2 YYNGEE. J gave up 4 bases and V 8 bases, and 14 bases lay outside the gene matches. CDR3 length: 17 amino acids. For the CDR3, the DNA is TGTGCCAGGAGAGCCGGGACTAGCGGGGGCCTTAATTACGAGCAGTACTTC. It encodes CARRAGTSGGLNYEQYF. The variable domain in full, with the rest retrieved from reference TRBV9 and TRBJ2-7, is DSGVTQTPKHLITATGQRVTLRCSPRSGDLSVYWYQQSLDQGLQFLIQYYNGEERAKGNILERFSAQQFPDLHSELNLSSLELGDSALYFCARRAGTSGGLNYEQYFGPGTRLTVT.

The chain is built from TRBV7-3 and TRBJ2-1; 9 bases map to TRBD1. V lost 1 base to trimming and J lost 6 bases; unmatched junction nucleotides: 4. The CDR3 length is 15 residues. Germline CDR1 is SGHTA and CDR2 is FQGTGA. The CDR3: CASSLIGQGPNEQFF. CDR3 bases: TGTGCCAGCAGCTTAATCGGACAGGGGCCCAATGAGCAGTTCTTC.

The rearrangement joins TRBV6-1 to TRBJ2-5; D uncertain. The J call may be mistaken, given a closer DNA end match to TRBJ2-1. CDR1 is MNHNS and CDR2 is SASEGT in the germline V gene. The length of the CDR3 is 13 residues. The CDR3 DNA follows: TGTGCCAGCAGTGAAATGTCAGGAGTAGAGCAGTTCTTC. It is translated as CASSEMSGVEQFF.

The rearrangement uses TRBV4-3 and TRBJ1-4, with D perhaps TRBD1 (5 bases). The CDR3 sequence is 16 residues long. Trimming shortened V by 0 bases and J by 1 base, and 9 bases separated the two germline ends. Germline V gives CDR1 LGHNA, CDR2 YSLEER. CDR3 bases: TGCGCCAGCAGCCAAGAACCCCAGGGAACTAATGAAAAACTGTTTTTT. It codes for CASSQEPQGTNEKLFF.

This clonotype was found a few times. The rearrangement uses TRBV6-5 and TRBJ2-5, with a possible D match to TRBD2 (6 bases). Germline CDR1 is MNHEY and CDR2 is SVGAGI. There are 16 residues in the CDR3. V was clipped by 7 bases and J by 5 bases, with 23 bases between them. The CDR3 is CASTRGRTVSMETQYF. CDR3 nucleotides: TGTGCCAGCACGCGGGGACGGACGGTTTCTATGGAGACCCAGTACTTC.

The chain links TRBV12-3 or TRBV12-4 to TRBJ2-5, with D unclear. Trimming cost V 3 bases and J 4 bases, with 12 bases left between them. CDR3 length: 14 amino acids. Written as DNA, the CDR3 is TGTGCCAGCAGTTTCCAGACCCTTCGAGAGACCCAGTACTTC. Residues: CASSFQTLRETQYF.

The V and J genes are TRBV6-5 and TRBJ1-3; 7 bases are a match to TRBD1. Germline CDR1 MNHEY, CDR2 SVGAGI. V lost 2 bases to trimming and J lost 1 base; unmatched junction nucleotides: 11. The CDR3 runs to 18 residues. CDR3 protein: CASSYQVGQILSGNTIYF. As DNA, the CDR3 is TGTGCCAGCAGTTACCAAGTGGGACAGATCCTATCTGGAAACACCATATATTTT.

The rearrangement links TRBV2 to TRBJ2-5, with unresolved D. The CDR3 is made up of 11 amino acids. Trimming stripped 6 bases from V and 5 bases from J, with 7 bases between. Germline V CDR1 and CDR2: SNHLY, FYNNEI. The CDR3 is CASRLLETQYF. The CDR3 DNA reads as TGTGCCAGCAGATTGTTGGAGACCCAGTACTTC.

The chain carries TRBV7-2 and TRBJ1-2, with D tentatively TRBD1 (5 bases). The V gene lost 5 bases and the J gene lost 8 bases, with 21 bases spanning the gap. This CDR3 has 15 residues. Germline-derived CDR1 and CDR2 are SGHTA and FQGNSA. In DNA, the CDR3 is TGTGCCAGCAGCCAGACCTGGGCGGGGGTGGGCGGCTACACCTTC. Translating it yields CASSQTWAGVGGYTF. The entire variable domain, with the rest obtained from reference TRBV7-2 and TRBJ1-2, is as follows: GAGVSQSPSNKVTEKGKDVELRCDPISGHTALYWYRQSLGQGLEFLIYFQGNSAPDKSGLPSDRFSAERTGGSVSTLTIQRTQQEDSAVYLCASSQTWAGVGGYTFGSGTRLTVV.

This clonotype came up a few times. This chain connects TRBV5-1 to TRBJ2-1; 16 nucleotides line up with TRBD2. CDR1 and CDR2 (germline): SGHRS, YFSETQ. The CDR3 contains 17 residues. Trimming removed 4 bases from V and 7 bases from J; junction bases left unmatched: 8. CDR3 sequence (DNA): TGCGCCAGCAGCCCGGGACTAGCGGGGGGGCCAGGGAATGAGCAGTTCTTC. As protein: CASSPGLAGGPGNEQFF. Full variable domain (remainder filled in from reference TRBV5-1 and TRBJ2-1): KAGVTQTPRYLIKTRGQQVTLSCSPISGHRSVSWYQQTPGQGLQFLFEYFSETQRNKGNFPGRFSGRQFSNSRSEMNVSTLELGDSALYLCASSPGLAGGPGNEQFFGPGTRLTVL.

In this sample, this clonotype turned up many times. The chain has TRBV7-2 and TRBJ1-5; the match to TRBD1 covers 11 bases. CDR1 SGHTA and CDR2 FQGNSA come from the germline V gene. The CDR3 length is 15 residues. V shed 2 bases, J shed 7 bases, and the junction held 4 bases outside the gene matches. CDR3 sequence reads: CASSLRTGGQQPQHF. CDR3 nucleotide sequence: TGTGCCAGCAGCTTACGGACAGGGGGCCAACAGCCCCAGCATTTT.

This clonotype has just a few counts. V usage is TRBV6-2 or TRBV6-3 and J usage is TRBJ2-5; TRBD2 is a possible D gene (6 bases). The better agreement between TRBJ2-1 and the DNA end casts doubt on the J call. This CDR3 region has 12 residues. The germline V gene encodes CDR1 MNHEY and CDR2 SVGEGT. The CDR3 DNA follows: TGTGCCAGCAGCCTGGTGGGGGGACTCCAGTTCTTC. Protein product: CASSLVGGLQFF.

The chain combines TRBV12-3 or TRBV12-4 with TRBJ1-2; D gene unclear. There are 10 residues in the CDR3. V dropped 8 bases and J dropped 5 bases, with 6 bases sitting between them. CDR3 sequence: CASGEYGYTF. CDR3 sequence (DNA): TGTGCCAGCGGGGAATATGGCTACACCTTC.

J is TRBJ2-3 and V is TRBV5-4; D unresolved. V gave up 9 bases and J gave up 1 base, with 15 bases separating them. CDR1 and CDR2 (germline): SGHNT, YYREEE (reference sequence). There are 14 residues in the CDR3. This CDR3 is CAITFVQGTDTQYF. Written as DNA, the CDR3 is TGTGCCATCACCTTCGTCCAAGGCACAGATACGCAGTATTTT.

V is TRBV3-1 and J is TRBJ1-5; D call uncertain. Germline V gene lookup returns CDR1 LGHDT and CDR2 YNNKEL (reference sequence). This CDR3 comprises 13 residues. The V end lost 1 base, the J end lost 5 bases, and 6 bases lay between the germline ends. Here the CDR3 DNA reads TGTGCCAGCAGCCAAGGGATTTATCAGCCCCAGCATTTT. This gives the protein CASSQGIYQPQHF.

The chain carries TRBV5-1 and TRBJ1-2; D is undetermined. Trimming left V 4 bases short and J 3 bases short, with 10 bases between. The germline V gene encodes CDR1 SGHRS and CDR2 YFSETQ. CDR3 length equals 13 residues. The CDR3 DNA reads TGCGCCAGCAGCGCCACTGCTGACTATGGCTACACCTTC. Its translation is CASSATADYGYTF.

V is TRBV29-1 and J is TRBJ2-5; D is uncertain. The CDR3 runs 10 residues. Deletions cut 6 bases from V and 4 bases from J, with 6 bases between. Germline values: CDR1 SQVTM, CDR2 ANQGSEA. In DNA form, the CDR3 reads TGCAGCGTGAGAGCAGAGACCCAGTACTTC. Translating gives CSVRAETQYF.

The CDR3 here is CSALRWGDSGANVLTF. The CDR3 DNA follows: TGCAGTGCACTCAGGTGGGGCGACTCTGGGGCCAACGTCCTGACTTTC. J is TRBJ2-6 and V is TRBV20-1; D possibly corresponds to TRBD1 (5 bases). The CDR3 runs 16 residues. Trimming removed 6 bases at V and 0 bases at J, with 15 bases between. Germline V gives CDR1 DFQATT, CDR2 SNEGSKA (reference sequence).

This clonotype was detected a few times. The chain couples TRBV6-5 to TRBJ2-2; possible D gene TRBD1, 6 bases. V was clipped by 4 bases and J by 7 bases, with 13 bases between them. The CDR3 loop spans 14 amino acids. The germline CDR1 and CDR2 sequences are MNHEY and SVGAGI. The CDR3 nucleotides read TGTGCCAGCAGTTTTTCAGGGGCGCGCGGGGAGCTGTTTTTT. Protein product: CASSFSGARGELFF.

This chain connects TRBV28 to TRBJ1-1, with D perhaps TRBD1 (6 bases). The ends were cut back, 10 bases at V and 0 bases at J, with 15 bases in the middle. This CDR3 region has 14 residues. Germline values: CDR1 MDHEN, CDR2 SYDVKM. CDR3 residues: CATTKQGMNTEAFF. CDR3 sequence (DNA): TGTGCCACCACCAAACAGGGCATGAACACTGAAGCTTTCTTT.

Worth noting for this clonotype: The final CDR3 position lacks the conserved phenylalanine or tryptophan, pointing to a likely read error. V gene TRBV6-2 or TRBV6-3 combines with J gene TRBJ2-1, with 8 bases that match TRBD2. The J call is uncertain, as TRBJ2-7 better fits the DNA end. The CDR3 loop spans 14 amino acids. Germline V lookup: CDR1 MNHEY, CDR2 SVGEGT. The CDR3 nucleotides read TGTGCCAGCAACAAGCTCGGACTAGCAACCGAGCAGTACCTC. It is translated as CASNKLGLATEQYL.

The V and J genes are TRBV4-3 and TRBJ1-3; D ambiguous. CDR1 is LGHNA and CDR2 is YSLEER in the germline V gene. V was pared by 3 bases and J by 3 bases, with 15 bases between. This CDR3 spans 16 amino acids. For the CDR3, the DNA is TGCGCCAGCAGCCAGGAGGACCCCGGAGGTGGAAACACCATATATTTT. Protein: CASSQEDPGGGNTIYF.

The rearrangement joins TRBV7-2 to TRBJ2-5, with 8 bases that match TRBD2. V shed 1 base, J shed 7 bases, and the junction held 8 bases outside the gene matches. In germline, CDR1 is SGHTA, CDR2 FQGNSA. CDR3 length: 15 residues. The CDR3 loop is CASSLEWAGGGTQYF. CDR3 nucleotide sequence: TGTGCCAGCAGCTTAGAGTGGGCGGGGGGAGGGACCCAGTACTTC.

This clonotype was seen a few times. J is TRBJ2-1 and V is TRBV10-2; D possibly corresponds to TRBD1 (6 bases). CDR3 length: 13 amino acids. Trimming took 6 bases from V and 2 from J, leaving 8 bases between them. Germline loops: CDR1 WSHSY, CDR2 SAAADI. The DNA of the CDR3 is TGCGCCAGCAGCCAGGGGACCTACAATGAGCAGTTCTTC. Encoded protein: CASSQGTYNEQFF.